The present entry profiles one T cell receptor beta chain with its context. It has no known antigen specificity. Per-base quality was not reported, and no clone a single base away is much larger than it. This specimen belongs to a study of shared clonotypes between healthy human individuals (dated by TCRdb to 2018 to 2020). Notes on the research overall: The cohort comprised a couple of women and three men aged 18 to 49 years. For each donor, CD4 naive and CD4 memory were each given three plates, CD8 naive was given two plates, and CD8 memory was given one plate. Blood TCR repertoires of about five healthy adults were deeply sequenced to estimate repertoire size and the extent of clonotype sharing between individuals. To increase sequencing depth and limit assay-specific biases, TCR repertoire library preparation and sequencing were carried out by different laboratories using diverse techniques. Between about 0.8 and 9 billion PBMCs per donor were obtained by leukapheresis.

The germline ends are 13 bases apart after V is trimmed by 7 bases and J by 0 bases. CDR1 and CDR2, looked up from the germline V gene, are SQVTM and ANQGSEA. The CDR3 starts with the cysteine, ends with the phenylalanine, and has 14 residues. The CDR3 DNA has 42 bases and is translated from base 1. The donors were healthy, HIV-negative adults with no recently reported acute infections or vaccinations. Every donor was a Caucasian adult residing in Nashville, Tennessee, USA. CD4+ T cells were enriched by magnetic negative selection; naive cells were then positively selected on CD45RA, and the negative fraction formed the memory subset. After blood collection by leukapheresis, PBMCs were isolated using Ficoll-Histopaque density gradient centrifugation and then cryopreserved in the vapor phase of liquid nitrogen. Analytical flow cytometry was used to check the purity and quantity of every magnetically sorted T cell population. From each sorted fraction, genomic DNA was isolated and quantified by UV absorbance on a Nanodrop 2000c.

Using the deep immunoSEQ assay, TCR CDR3 regions were amplified from genomic DNA by multiplex PCR. Genomic DNA extracted from each cell subset was distributed evenly over all wells of several immunoSEQ 96-well plates, and each plate served as one replicate. For sorted subsets, each replicate PCR was loaded with 200 ng genomic DNA, equivalent to 32,000 or so T cell genomes. Purified libraries were quantified with a Qubit 3.0 fluorometer, sized on a Bioanalyzer 2100, and re-quantified with the KAPA Library Quantification kit. Every immunoSEQ 96-well plate was sequenced on a separate single-read 150-cycle Illumina NextSeq 550 flow cell. Per the original workflow: The immunoSEQ output contained only junctional sequences without quality scores, so filtering could not match that applied to full-length reads. To assign V/J genes and CDR3, sequences were annotated using PyIR, a Python wrapper for IgBLAST v1.9, with IMGT germline references. Reads with weak V/J assignments (E-value above 1e-6), missing CDR3, stop codons, out-of-frame junctions, or ambiguous translated residues were removed. V3J clonotypes were defined as sequences sharing the same inferred V gene, J gene, and CDR3 amino acid sequence. Percentage overlap between repertoires was calculated by dividing the number of shared unique clonotypes by the size of the smaller repertoire. Three approaches were used to assess repertoire richness: RTK rarefaction, the Chao1 estimator, and Recon v2.1 estimates of unobserved clonotypes. Generation probabilities were computed with OLGA for all TCRbeta clonotypes obtained by the gDNA method from a handful of donors. In its TCRdb copy, this immuneACCESS table keeps in-frame sequences only and misses some clones. Where compared with another copy, unresolved V genes explain less than half of these, and the others have no known cause. V, J and clone size are taken as reported in that table, and D and trimming were inferred from the DNA itself. This sample lists roughly 2 million clones; around 95% were detected once. The top ten clonotypes cover roughly 0.13% of the sample.

Overall results and qualifications from the work: Based on pairwise subsampling, the degree of clonotype sharing among donors was expected to be affected by sequencing depth. Sampling was restricted to blood, and TCR repertoires in tissue are likely to differ from TCR repertoires in blood. Higher generation probabilities were observed for clonotypes shared by all four sorted-subset donors than for non-shared clonotypes. Naive subsets generally had larger estimated clonotype richness than memory subsets did. Because the study included a small number of donors, the genetic and exposure-history diversity represented was limited. Incomplete sequencing was indicated by rarefaction of sorted-subset datasets, despite the large sequencing depth. About 5% of naive CD4, 3.5% of naive CD8, about 2.4% of memory CD4, and 0.35% to 0.5% of memory CD8 clonotypes were shared across a few donors.

The chain was built from TRBV29-1 and TRBJ2-1, with the D gene uncertain. The sample comprised naive CD4+ T cells sorted from blood. The meaning of the sample's cell subset or site label: CD45RA+ positively selected. The TCR sequence derives from a man aged 18 to 29 in good health. The CDR3 sequence is CSAKKSSSYNEQFF. The nucleotide sequence reads as follows: TGCAGCGCGAAGAAAAGCAGCTCCTACAATGAGCAGTTCTTC.